This T cell receptor beta chain originates from a study of T cells in Graves' hyperthyroidism and ophthalmopathy. Study outcomes and limitations: Model predictions of ophthalmopathy came a median about six months before onset.

Deletions cut 8 bases from V and 5 bases from J, with 22 bases between. The CDR3 consists of 16 residues. Germline V CDR1 and CDR2: MNHEY, SVGEGT. RNA transcripts were the template for amplifying TCR beta CDR3 regions. HTBI primers were used for first-round RT-PCR of the TCR CDR3. TCRdb recomputed calls from the multiplex PCR reads with MiXCR, one row per CDR3 protein. The sample has around 350,000 distinct CDR3 sequences, approximately 18% seen once. Newly diagnosed hyperthyroidism, duration under 2 months, in patients aged 18 to 65. Sample collection date corresponds to first hyperthyroidism diagnosis, prior to any ophthalmopathy symptoms. A remark on this clonotype: Its specificity is unknown.

The chain couples TRBV6-2 or TRBV6-3 to TRBJ2-1, with D uncertain. This TCR derives from a woman aged 25 to 39 with Graves' hyperthyroidism that later progressed to Graves' ophthalmopathy. Sequencing was performed on blood. CDR3 bases: TGTGCCAGCGCCCTGAGGCCCCAGAGAGTTAACAATGAGCAGTTCTTC. Translation: CASALRPQRVNNEQFF.